The 28 T cell receptor beta chains reported below all come from one sample, sequenced in a study of metastatic and nonmetastatic thyroid tumors. Thyroid surgery had not been preceded by any treatment in any patient. With MiXCR, TCRdb reprocessed the PCR reads. This table holds roughly 59,000 clones, 15% to 20% found once. The sequencing sample was made of blood. These receptor sequences come from a male donor with papillary thyroid cancer or a benign thyroid nodule (not recorded which). Some clones in this sample may be carry-over from other donors' samples.

The V gene is TRBV20-1, the J gene TRBJ2-5; TRBD2 matches at 9 bases. V shed 3 bases, J shed 8 bases, and the junction held 10 bases outside the gene matches. CDR1 is DFQATT, CDR2 SNEGSKA, per germline (reference sequence). The CDR3 is made up of 14 amino acids. The CDR3 coding sequence is TGCAGTGCTAGGGGGACTAGCTCTGGGGACACCCAGTACTTC. It yields the protein CSARGTSSGDTQYF.

This clone was counted at least ten times. The chain is built from TRBV30 and TRBJ1-2, with D unresolved. The CDR3 is made up of 11 amino acids. The V gene's germline CDR1 is GTSNPN and CDR2 SVGIG (reference sequence). Trimming shortened V by 7 bases and J by 6 bases, and 12 bases separated the two germline ends. The CDR3: CASTAGDGYTF. Here the CDR3 DNA reads TGTGCCTCGACTGCCGGCGATGGCTACACCTTC.

As regards this clone: A much larger clone lies one base from this, so it may be a read error. The chain carries TRBV9 and TRBJ2-4, with a tentative D call TRBD1 (6 bases). CDR3 length: 15 residues. CDR1 SGDLS and CDR2 YYNGEE come from the germline V gene. The CDR3 reads CASSVGGRTLDIEYF. The CDR3 DNA sequence: TGTGCCAGCAGCGTAGGGGGGCGGACTCTTGACATTGAGTACTTC.

This clone came up many times. The chain employs TRBV7-8 and TRBJ2-7; TRBD2 might be the D (6 bases). The V end lost 1 base, the J end lost 3 bases, and 13 bases lay between the germline ends. This CDR3 spans 15 amino acids. Germline V lookup: CDR1 SGHVS, CDR2 FQNEAQ. The CDR3 DNA is TGTGCCAGCAGCTTAGGTTCTAGCGCCATCTACGAGCAGTACGTC. It specifies CASSLGSSAIYEQYV.

This clone has a count of ten or more. This chain joins TRBV20-1 and TRBJ2-7; D call uncertain. CDR3 length equals 12 residues. Germline V gene sequence: CDR1 DFQATT, CDR2 SNEGSKA (reference sequence). Trimming took 2 bases from V and 0 from J, leaving 5 bases between them. The CDR3 nucleotides read TGCAGTGCTAGACAGGACTCCTACGAGCAGTACGTC. Protein sequence: CSARQDSYEQYV.

On this clone: At one end the junction does not follow the germline gene, possibly because of a read error. The V call is TRBV6-5, the J call TRBJ2-4, with 8 bases aligning to TRBD1. The germline gives CDR1 MNHEY, CDR2 SVGAGI. The CDR3 loop spans 19 amino acids. This CDR3 is CASIYSPTGAEVAKNIQYF. DNA of the CDR3: TGTGCCAGCATTTACAGTCCGACAGGGGCCGAAGTGGCCAAAAACATTCAGTACTTC.

As to this clone: Since a much larger clone is just one base distant, this may be a read error. The rearrangement links TRBV7-9 to TRBJ2-5, with TRBD1 as a possible D gene (5 bases). CDR3 length equals 17 residues. Germline values: CDR1 SEHNR, CDR2 FQNEAQ (reference sequence). The V end lost 3 bases, the J end lost 3 bases, and 20 bases lay between the germline ends. The CDR3 here is CASSFGIGPGAEETQYF. The CDR3, as DNA: TGTGCCAGCAGCTTTGGTATCGGTCCTGGGGCGGAAGAGACCCAGTACTTC.

This clone has ten or more counts. This rearrangement joins TRBV27 to TRBJ2-3; D gene ambiguous. The CDR3 is 13 amino acids. V lost 6 bases and J 0 bases, leaving 7 bases between the germline ends. The germline CDR1 and CDR2 sequences are MNHEY and SMNVEV (reference sequence). The DNA for the CDR3 is TGTGCCAGCAGGAGGCCGAGCACAGATACGCAGTATTTT. Its translation is CASRRPSTDTQYF.

This clone was counted at least ten times. The chain is built from TRBV12-3 or TRBV12-4 and TRBJ2-1; unclear D gene. This CDR3 has 12 residues. The germline V and J ends were trimmed by 5 bases and 7 bases, with 9 bases remaining between them. CDR3 nucleotide sequence: TGTGCCAGCAGTGCCCCTGATAATGAGCAGTTCTTC. Its protein product is CASSAPDNEQFF.

This clone was detected ten times or more. This chain uses TRBV9 with TRBJ1-4, with a tentative D call TRBD1 (5 bases). The ends were cut back, 0 bases at V and 6 bases at J, with 15 bases in the middle. CDR1 is SGDLS and CDR2 is YYNGEE in the germline V gene. The CDR3 is 16 amino acids. The CDR3 loop is CASSVESSGGYEKLFF. The CDR3 DNA is TGTGCCAGCAGCGTAGAGTCTTCGGGGGGGTATGAAAAACTGTTTTTT.

This clone was counted many times. J is TRBJ1-2 and V is TRBV6-2 or TRBV6-3; D remains ambiguous. The germline V gene has CDR1 MNHEY and CDR2 SVGEGT. The CDR3 runs 16 residues. Trimming shortened V by 2 bases and J by 4 bases, and 17 bases separated the two germline ends. CDR3 nucleotide sequence: TGTGCCAGCAGTTACGGAGGGTTGCACACCCGCTATGGCTACACCTTC. Translating it yields CASSYGGLHTRYGYTF.

This clone was observed many times. This sequence joins TRBV6-1 and TRBJ1-1; 9 bases are shared with TRBD1. The CDR3 is made up of 14 amino acids. The trim removed 4 bases at V and 4 bases at J, leaving 4 bases unmatched. Germline CDR1 reads MNHNS; CDR2 reads SASEGT. The CDR3 nucleotides are TGTGCCAGCAGTGGGACAGGGGTGGGCACTGAAGCTTTCTTT. Translation gives CASSGTGVGTEAFF.

The sample holds many counts of this clone. The chain recombines TRBV12-3 or TRBV12-4 with TRBJ1-6, with D perhaps TRBD1 (5 bases). Trimming pared 6 bases from V and 9 bases from J, leaving 15 bases between. The CDR3 covers 14 residues. Written as DNA, the CDR3 is TGTGCCAGCAGGCTCAGGGAGAGCGTTTCACCCCTCCACTTT. Its protein is CASRLRESVSPLHF.

This clone was detected ten times or more. The chain links TRBV18 to TRBJ2-5; maybe TRBD1 (6 bases). Germline V lookup: CDR1 KGHSH, CDR2 LQKENI. This CDR3 contains 15 residues. Trimming took 2 bases from V and 3 from J, leaving 13 bases between them. The CDR3 sequence is CASSPYQGQEETQYF. The CDR3 region has the DNA TGTGCCAGCTCACCATATCAGGGACAAGAAGAGACCCAGTACTTC.

The table lists this clone with many counts. The V gene is TRBV9, the J gene TRBJ1-6, with D hard to call. Germline V gene lookup returns CDR1 SGDLS and CDR2 YYNGEE. V was trimmed by 6 bases and J by 7 bases, leaving 14 bases between them. This CDR3 comprises 14 residues. The CDR3 sequence: CASICRYSNSPLHF. CDR3 nucleotide sequence: TGTGCCAGCATCTGCCGCTACAGCAATTCACCCCTCCACTTT.

Remarks on this clone: A read error may be the cause here, since a much bigger clone is one base away. Distinct nucleotide sequences in the sample also encode this CDR3. The chain uses TRBV7-9 and TRBJ1-4; D not resolved. The CDR3 covers 14 residues. From germline, CDR1 is SEHNR and CDR2 FQNEAQ (reference sequence). Trimming stripped 5 bases from V and 6 bases from J, with 13 bases between. Here the CDR3 reads CASSTGPADEKLFF. The CDR3 bases are TGTGCCAGCAGCACTGGACCTGCGGATGAAAAACTGTTTTTT.

This clone has a count of ten or more. The chain employs TRBV27 and TRBJ2-1; D unresolved. This CDR3 is 11 amino acids long. Trimming left V 5 bases short and J 7 bases short, with 6 bases between. Germline V gene data show CDR1 as MNHEY and CDR2 as SMNVEV (reference sequence). This CDR3 is CASSTRNEQFF. DNA of the CDR3: TGTGCCAGCAGTACCCGGAATGAGCAGTTCTTC.

This sequence joins TRBV6-5 and TRBJ2-7, with TRBD2 as a possible D gene (6 bases). Deletions cut 7 bases from V and 2 bases from J, with 27 bases between. CDR1 is MNHEY and CDR2 is SVGAGI in the germline V gene. The CDR3 loop spans 18 amino acids. CDR3 residues: CASTHEGRAGSTTYEQYF. The CDR3 DNA sequence: TGTGCCAGCACCCACGAGGGGCGGGCGGGATCCACCACCTACGAGCAGTACTTC.

The genes are TRBV6-6 and TRBJ2-7, with unresolved D. Germline-derived CDR1 and CDR2 are MNHNY and SVGAGI (reference sequence). Trimming took off 1 base at V and 3 bases at J, with 10 bases between the two ends. The CDR3 is made up of 14 amino acids. In DNA, the CDR3 is TGTGCCAGCAGTTACTGTGGAGACCTCTACGAGCAGTACTTC. It encodes CASSYCGDLYEQYF.

This clone was counted at least ten times. This chain links TRBV7-2 with TRBJ2-3; D ambiguous. The CDR3 runs to 12 residues. Trimming shortened V by 1 base and J by 4 bases, and 3 bases separated the two germline ends. Germline V lookup: CDR1 SGHTA, CDR2 FQGNSA. The CDR3 nucleotides read TGTGCCAGCAGCTTAGATGCAGATACGCAGTATTTT. Protein sequence: CASSLDADTQYF. The full variable domain, rest sourced from reference TRBV7-2 and TRBJ2-3, is GAGVSQSPSNKVTEKGKDVELRCDPISGHTALYWYRQSLGQGLEFLIYFQGNSAPDKSGLPSDRFSAERTGGSVSTLTIQRTQQEDSAVYLCASSLDADTQYFGPGTRLTVL.

As to this clone: At one end, the junction sequence differs from germline, possibly due to a read error. This CDR3 is CPSNSYRAQLENGYTF. As DNA, the CDR3 is TGTCCCAGTAATTCCTACAGGGCGCAATTAGAGAATGGCTACACCTTC. V gene TRBV19 combines with J gene TRBJ1-2; D is possibly TRBD1 (6 bases). Looked up from germline, CDR1 is LNHDA and CDR2 is SQIVND (reference sequence). This CDR3 is built from 16 residues.

In regard to this clone: Distinct nucleotide sequences in the sample also encode this CDR3. The gene calls are TRBV20-1 and TRBJ2-5; possibly TRBD2 for D (5 bases). The CDR3 is 14 residues long. Germline V gene lookup returns CDR1 DFQATT and CDR2 SNEGSKA (reference sequence). V was clipped by 4 bases and J by 5 bases, with 17 bases between them. CDR3 residues: CSATSLDGEETQYF. CDR3 bases: TGCAGTGCTACGTCCTTGGACGGGGAGGAGACCCAGTACTTC.

This clone was observed many times. V and J are TRBV5-1 and TRBJ2-3; 12 nucleotides align to TRBD2. The CDR3 covers 14 residues. Germline CDR1 reads SGHRS; CDR2 reads YFSETQ. Trimming took 2 bases from V and 9 from J; bases not matched to a gene: 4. This chain's CDR3 is CASSLPSGGGTQYF. The CDR3, as DNA: TGCGCCAGCAGCTTACCTAGCGGGGGGGGCACGCAGTATTTT.

This clone was seen ten or more times. The chain is built from TRBV15 and TRBJ1-1; maybe TRBD1 (6 bases). Trimming cost V 3 bases and J 9 bases, with 14 bases left between them. The CDR3 runs to 13 residues. Germline-derived CDR1 and CDR2 are LNHNV and YYDKDF (reference sequence). This CDR3 reads CATSRPGTSKAFF. Here the CDR3 DNA reads TGTGCCACCAGCAGGCCCGGGACATCAAAAGCTTTCTTT. The variable domain in full, with the rest retrieved from reference TRBV15 and TRBJ1-1, is DAMVIQNPRYQVTQFGKPVTLSCSQTLNHNVMYWYQQKSSQAPKLLFHYYDKDFNNEADTPDNFQSRRPNTSFCFLDIRSPGLGDTAMYLCATSRPGTSKAFFGQGTRLTVV.

A remark on this clone: This may arise from a read error, as a much more abundant clone is one base away. The chain links TRBV24-1 to TRBJ2-5; TRBD1 matches 7 bases. This CDR3 spans 14 amino acids. After removal of 4 bases from V and 2 bases from J, the junction contained 3 bases not matched to a gene. Germline V gives CDR1 KGHDR, CDR2 SFDVKD. CDR3 sequence reads: CATSEPTGQETQYF. The CDR3 region has the DNA TGTGCCACCAGTGAACCGACAGGGCAAGAGACCCAGTACTTC.

As concerns this clone: One end of the junction varies from germline; a read error may be responsible. The chain is built from TRBV12-3 or TRBV12-4 and TRBJ1-2; the D gene is possibly TRBD1 (5 bases). The CDR3 has 14 amino acids. CDR3 sequence reads: CASISGEGTYAYTF. The CDR3 coding sequence is TGTGCCAGCATCTCCGGGGAGGGGACGTATGCCTACACCTTC.

As concerns this clone: Given a much more abundant clone one base away, this may be a read error. The chain carries TRBV4-3 and TRBJ2-2, with D possibly called TRBD1 or TRBD2 (5 bases each). This CDR3 contains 13 residues. Per germline, CDR1 LGHNA and CDR2 YSLEER. The CDR3 DNA reads TGCGCCAGCAGCCAAGATGGGACCGGGGATCTGTTTTTT. The encoded protein is CASSQDGTGDLFF.

This clone was recorded many times. The chain employs TRBV4-1 and TRBJ1-3, with D unresolved. Between the trimmed V and J ends, which lost 0 bases and 1 base, there was a span of 10 bases. Germline CDR1 reads MGHRA; CDR2 reads YSYEKL. CDR3 length equals 16 residues. DNA of the CDR3: TGCGCCAGCAGCCAAGAGGTGCAGGTTTCTGGAAACACCATATATTTT. Encoded protein: CASSQEVQVSGNTIYF.